These T cell receptor beta chains were read from a single sample in a study of cytomegalovirus exposure and HLA in healthy donors. Profiled with immunoSEQ multiplex PCR; TCRdb holds only in-frame clones, not every one. The data show 130,000 to 150,000 clones, with about four fifths seen just once and 4% to 5% held by the top ten. Material for sequencing was PBMCs. The origin of the receptors is a man in his forties or fifties in good health and CMV-seropositive. CDR3s include the opening cysteine and the closing phenylalanine or tryptophan. The D gene is left open where the match is weak. Rows give clone size only sometimes, using once, few, many, or a class for an expanded clone.

D gene	V gene	clone size	J gene	CDR3 DNA	CDR3 protein
TRBD1	TRBV30	.	TRBJ1-1	TGTGCCTGGAGTGTGCTGCCAGGGGGCTCTGAAGCTTTCTTT	CAWSVLPGGSEAFF
TRBD1	TRBV4-1	.	TRBJ2-7	TGCGCCAGCAGCCACCCGGACAGGAGCTCCTACGGGCAGTACTTC	CASSHPDRSSYGQYF
.	TRBV5-1	.	TRBJ1-1	TGCGCCAGCAGAAGACAGCCGAACACTGAAGCTTTCTTT	CASRRQPNTEAFF
.	TRBV7-6	.	TRBJ2-5	TGTGCCAGCAGCTTATGGCTTATGGAGACCCAGTACTTC	CASSLWLMETQYF
.	TRBV5-6	once	TRBJ2-1	TGTGCCAGCAGCGCCGGGGGGCGGATTATGCATGAGCAGTTCTTC	CASSAGGRIMHEQFF
.	TRBV5-1	few	TRBJ2-1	TGCGCCAGCAGGCAACTTGGACTCACGGGGAATGAGCAGTTCTTC	CASRQLGLTGNEQFF
TRBD1	TRBV7-8	.	TRBJ1-2	TGTGCCAGCAGCTTAGCTACCGGGACAGGGCTTGGCTACACCTTC	CASSLATGTGLGYTF
TRBD1	TRBV7-2	.	TRBJ1-5	TGTGCCAGCAGCTCTGACAGGGAAAATCAGCCCCAGCATTTT	CASSSDRENQPQHF
.	TRBV21-1	.	TRBJ1-2	TGTGCCAGCAGCAAAACCACCAAGACAGGGAGGTTAGACTATGGCTACACCTTC	CASSKTTKTGRLDYGYTF
.	TRBV11-2	.	TRBJ2-2	TGTGCCAGCAGCTCTAGACCCCTTGGCACCGGGGAGCTGTTTTTT	CASSSRPLGTGELFF
TRBD1	TRBV27	.	TRBJ2-7	TGTGCCAGCGGTACAGCTGGGACAGGGGGCTACGAGCAGTACTTC	CASGTAGTGGYEQYF
TRBD1	TRBV5-8	.	TRBJ1-2	TGTGCCAGCAGAGCCGGGACAGCCACATGCTATGGCTACACCTTC	CASRAGTATCYGYTF
.	TRBV12-2	few	TRBJ2-5	TGTGCAAGTCGCTTATTGGGTGGGGAACAGGGAAGGAGGGAGACCCAGTACTTC	CASRLLGGEQGRRETQYF
TRBD2	TRBV7-3	.	TRBJ2-3	TGTGCCAGCAGCTTACGGGGAAGCGGGAATACGCAGTATTTT	CASSLRGSGNTQYF
TRBD1	TRBV10-3	.	TRBJ1-2	TGTGCCAGCAGTTACGCGGACAGGGTCTATGGCTACACCTTC	CASSYADRVYGYTF
.	TRBV14	.	TRBJ1-2	TGTGCCAGCAGCCAAGATCGGCAGGGGAGAGGCTACACCTTC	CASSQDRQGRGYTF
TRBD1	TRBV6-6	once	TRBJ2-3	TGTGCCAGCAGTTATCGACAGGGTGCAGATACGCAGTATTTT	CASSYRQGADTQYF
.	TRBV6-1	.	TRBJ2-2	TGTGCCAGCAGGGCGGCTATTACCGGGGAGCTGTTTTTT	CASRAAITGELFF
.	TRBV27	.	TRBJ2-6	TGTGCCAGCAGTTTATACGGACTCGGGAACTCTGGGGCCAACGTCCTGACTTTC	CASSLYGLGNSGANVLTF
TRBD1	TRBV30	.	TRBJ1-2	TGTGCCTGGAGTACAGGGGTTAGCTATGGCTACACCTTC	CAWSTGVSYGYTF
.	TRBV11-3	once	TRBJ1-2	TGTGCCAGCAGCTTGTATGGGGGCGCCTATGGCTACACCTTC	CASSLYGGAYGYTF
TRBD1	TRBV2	once	TRBJ1-5	TGTGCCAGCAGTGAGTGGCCGGACAGGAATCAGCCCCAGCATTTT	CASSEWPDRNQPQHF
TRBD1	TRBV19	.	TRBJ2-3	TGTGCCAGTACCCAGACAGGGAGTTTGACAGATACGCAGTATTTT	CASTQTGSLTDTQYF
TRBD1	TRBV9	.	TRBJ2-2	TGTGCCAGCAGCGTAGATCCGGGACAGGGGGTATCCGGGGAGCTGTTTTTT	CASSVDPGQGVSGELFF
.	TRBV27	.	TRBJ2-2	TGTGCCAGCAGTTTGGGCAGGGCCAGCACCGGGGAGCTGTTTTTT	CASSLGRASTGELFF
.	TRBV14	once	TRBJ2-7	TGTGCCAGCAGCCATGGCGGGACCTACGAGCAGTACTTC	CASSHGGTYEQYF
.	TRBV2	.	TRBJ2-4	TGTGCCAGCAATGATCTTGAGGCCCTAGCCAAAAACATTCAGTACTTC	CASNDLEALAKNIQYF
TRBD1	TRBV2	.	TRBJ2-5	TGTGCCAGCACCCAGGACAGGGGGCTGGAGACCCAGTACTTC	CASTQDRGLETQYF
.	TRBV30	few	TRBJ2-5	TGTGCCTGGAGTGTAGACAGAAAAGAGACCCAGTACTTC	CAWSVDRKETQYF
TRBD2	TRBV9	.	TRBJ2-1	TGTGCCAGCAGCGTAGGAGGCCAGCGGGGGGGCCAAGGGAATGAGCAGTTCTTC	CASSVGGQRGGQGNEQFF
TRBD1	TRBV10-3	.	TRBJ2-3	TGTGCCATCAGCGGGACAGGGTTCACAGATACGCAGTATTTT	CAISGTGFTDTQYF